What follows describes a single T cell receptor (beta chain). Per the study methods: Amplification of reference gene primers was used by the study to estimate nucleated cell counts. The method was immunoSEQ multiplex PCR; TCRdb's version includes in-frame clones alone and lacks a portion of them. V and J calls and clone size come straight from that table; D and trimming were deduced from the DNA. The sample includes approximately 200,000 clones, about 85% seen only once; the top ten take roughly 20%. The sample belongs to a study of blood T cell repertoires in COVID-19. Study-wide background: Samples taken during acute and convalescent COVID-19 were collected in the United States, Italy and Spain. From T cells, B-cell-depleted T cells, or PBMCs came the material, which was cDNA or gDNA.

Patients at the Seattle site were enrolled during active infection and followed longitudinally. There are 13 residues in the CDR3. Trimming took 4 bases from V and 5 from J; bases not matched to a gene: 3. Germline loops: CDR1 PRHDT, CDR2 FYEKMQ (reference sequence). The chain combines TRBV13 with TRBJ2-5, with 8 bases matching TRBD1. The sequencing input was peripheral blood. The source is a person between 65 and 79 years old with COVID-19, enrolled during active disease. In DNA, the CDR3 is TGTGCCAGCAGCTGGACAGGGCTGGAGACCCAGTACTTC. It is translated as CASSWTGLETQYF.